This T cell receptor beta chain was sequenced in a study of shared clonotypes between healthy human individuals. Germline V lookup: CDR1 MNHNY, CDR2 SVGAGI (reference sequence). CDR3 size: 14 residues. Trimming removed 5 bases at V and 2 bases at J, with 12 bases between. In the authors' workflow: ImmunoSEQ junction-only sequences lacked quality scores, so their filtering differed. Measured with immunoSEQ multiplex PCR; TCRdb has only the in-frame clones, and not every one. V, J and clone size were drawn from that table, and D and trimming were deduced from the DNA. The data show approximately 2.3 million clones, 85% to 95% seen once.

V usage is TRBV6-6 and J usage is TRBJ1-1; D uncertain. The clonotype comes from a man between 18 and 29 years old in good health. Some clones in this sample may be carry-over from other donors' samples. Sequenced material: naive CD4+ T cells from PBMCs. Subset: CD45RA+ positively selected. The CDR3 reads CASSGRTGNTEAFF. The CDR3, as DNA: TGTGCCAGCAGTGGACGGACGGGAAACACTGAAGCTTTCTTT.